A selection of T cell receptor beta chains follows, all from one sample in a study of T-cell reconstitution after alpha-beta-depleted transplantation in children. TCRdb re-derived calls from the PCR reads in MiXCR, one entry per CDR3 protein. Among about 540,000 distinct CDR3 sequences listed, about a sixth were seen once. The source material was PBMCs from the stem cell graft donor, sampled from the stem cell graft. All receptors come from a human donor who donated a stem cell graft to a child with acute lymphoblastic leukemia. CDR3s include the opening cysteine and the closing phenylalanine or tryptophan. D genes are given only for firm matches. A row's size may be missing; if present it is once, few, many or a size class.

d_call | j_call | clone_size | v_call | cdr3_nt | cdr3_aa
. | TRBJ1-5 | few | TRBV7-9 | TGTGCCAGCAACCGCGACGGGACAAACAATCAGCCCCAGCATTTT | CASNRDGTNNQPQHF
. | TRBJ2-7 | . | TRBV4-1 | TGCGCCAGCAGCCAATCCGGGGTTTCCTACGAGCAGTACTTC | CASSQSGVSYEQYF
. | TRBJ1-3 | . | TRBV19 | TGTGCCAGTAGTATTGTGGGGGGCGGACTTGGAAACACCATATATTTT | CASSIVGGGLGNTIYF
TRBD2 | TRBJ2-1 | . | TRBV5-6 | TGTGCCAGCAGCTCGAGACTAGCGGGAACCCTCTACAATGAGCAGTTCTTC | CASSSRLAGTLYNEQFF
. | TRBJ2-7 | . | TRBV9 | TGTGCCAGCAGCGTAGAGGCTTACTCCTACGAGCAGTACTTC | CASSVEAYSYEQYF
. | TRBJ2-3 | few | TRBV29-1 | TGCAGCGTTGCCCCCACAGGGAATCCAGATACGCAGTATTTT | CSVAPTGNPDTQYF
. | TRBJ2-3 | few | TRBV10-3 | TGTGCCATCAGTGAGTTGGGCACAGATACGCAGTATTTT | CAISELGTDTQYF
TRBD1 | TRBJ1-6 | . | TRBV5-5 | TGTGCCGGCAGCTCAAACTTCGGGACAGCTAATTCCCCCCTCCACTTT | CAGSSNFGTANSPLHF
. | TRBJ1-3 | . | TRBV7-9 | TGTGCCAGCAGCTTACCCGGGGGTATGGAAAACACCATATATTTT | CASSLPGGMENTIYF
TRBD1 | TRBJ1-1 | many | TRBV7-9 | TGTGCCAGCAGCTTTGGGCAGGGGGCTAACACTGAAGCTTTCTTT | CASSFGQGANTEAFF
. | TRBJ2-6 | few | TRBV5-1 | TGCGCCAGCAGCGCAAGACAAGGGGGAAGCTCTGGGGCCAACGTCCTGACTTTC | CASSARQGGSSGANVLTF
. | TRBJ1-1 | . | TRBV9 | TGTGCCAGCAGCGCCTTGGGCGCTGAAGCTTTCTTT | CASSALGAEAFF
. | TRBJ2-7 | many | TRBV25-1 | TGTGCCAGCAGTAACACGCCCGATATCTGGCACGAGCAGTACTTC | CASSNTPDIWHEQYF
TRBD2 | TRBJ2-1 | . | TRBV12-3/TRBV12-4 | TGTGCCAGCAGCCCGGGACTAGCGGACCAGGAGCAGTTCTTC | CASSPGLADQEQFF
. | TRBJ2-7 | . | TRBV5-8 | TGTGCCAGCAGCCCCCGGGGGAACGAGCAGTACTTC | CASSPRGNEQYF
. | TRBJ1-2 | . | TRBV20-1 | TGCAGTGCTAGGGGAGGGGGATCCTATGGCTACACCTTC | CSARGGGSYGYTF
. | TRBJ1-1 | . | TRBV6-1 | TGTGCCAGCCTCCAGTGGACATCCGACACTGAAGCTTTCTTT | CASLQWTSDTEAFF
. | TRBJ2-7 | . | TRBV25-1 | TGTGCCAGCAGTGAGGGCGAGGGATACGAGCAGTACTTC | CASSEGEGYEQYF
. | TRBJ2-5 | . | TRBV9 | TGTGCCAGCAGCCATCAAGGGGATTCCCAAGAGACCCAGTACTTC | CASSHQGDSQETQYF
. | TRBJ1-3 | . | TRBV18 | TGTGCCAGTTCTCCGTTCTTGACAGGCGGCGCGGGGATTAACACTGGAAACACCATATATTTT | CASSPFLTGGAGINTGNTIYF